A single sample is the source of the 25 T cell receptor beta chains below, sequenced in a study of cytomegalovirus exposure and HLA in healthy donors. Method: immunoSEQ multiplex PCR; TCRdb's copy keeps in-frame clones and lacks some. The table has more than 45,000 clones, 89% seen once. The sequenced sample consisted of PBMCs. The source of these receptors is a woman under 30 in good health and CMV-seronegative.

The chain recombines TRBV6-4 with TRBJ2-4; weak D call: TRBD1 (7 bases). The V gene's germline CDR1 is MRHNA and CDR2 SNTAGT. V lost 4 bases and J 1 base, leaving 17 bases between the germline ends. The CDR3 runs to 17 residues. Here the CDR3 DNA reads TGTGCCAGCAGTGCCAGGGGGGCGGGTCTGGCCAAAAACATTCAGTACTTC. Its protein product is CASSARGAGLAKNIQYF.

This chain links TRBV7-9 with TRBJ1-4; maybe TRBD1 (5 bases). Germline CDR1 reads SEHNR; CDR2 reads FQNEAQ (reference sequence). The CDR3 extends over 14 amino acids. The ends were cut back, 5 bases at V and 7 bases at J, with 14 bases in the middle. In DNA, the CDR3 is TGTGCCAGCAGCCTAGTCGGGGGGGTTGAAAAACTGTTTTTT. It translates to CASSLVGGVEKLFF. Complete variable domain (other parts from reference TRBV7-9 and TRBJ1-4): DTGVSQNPRHKITKRGQNVTFRCDPISEHNRLYWYRQTLGQGPEFLTYFQNEAQLEKSRLLSDRFSAERPKGSFSTLEIQRTEQGDSAMYLCASSLVGGVEKLFFGSGTQLSVL.

The chain uses TRBV10-2 and TRBJ1-5; D is uncertain. Between the trimmed V and J ends, which lost 2 bases and 5 bases, there was a span of 4 bases. This CDR3 has 12 amino acids. CDR1 is WSHSY and CDR2 is SAAADI in the germline V gene. In DNA form, the CDR3 reads TGCGCCAGCAGTGAGACTCATCAGCCCCAGCATTTT. This sequence encodes CASSETHQPQHF.

The CDR3 bases are TGTGCCAGCAGCCAAGGGGCGACCGGGGAGCTGTTTTTT. Its translation: CASSQGATGELFF. The chain has TRBV14 and TRBJ2-2; D remains unclear. With 1 base removed from V and 5 bases from J, the gap between germline ends came to 5 bases. The CDR3 has 13 residues. Per the germline V gene, CDR1 is SGHDN and CDR2 is FVKESK.

The chain uses TRBV29-1 and TRBJ2-1; possible D gene TRBD1, 6 bases. CDR3 length: 16 amino acids. Germline lookup yields CDR1 SQVTM and CDR2 ANQGSEA. Trimming took off 1 base at V and 7 bases at J, with 20 bases between the two ends. The CDR3 DNA is TGCAGCGTTGAAGGAGGGGGAAGCCGTGTGGGGAATGAGCAGTTCTTC. Translation: CSVEGGGSRVGNEQFF.

The gene calls are TRBV19 and TRBJ2-4; D perhaps matches TRBD1 (8 bases). This CDR3 contains 15 residues. The germline CDR1 and CDR2 sequences are LNHDA and SQIVND (reference sequence). V was cut by 4 bases and J by 8 bases, with 18 bases left in between. The CDR3 here is CASSTYRGGVDIQYF. DNA of the CDR3: TGTGCCAGTAGTACGTACAGGGGGGGAGTGGACATTCAGTACTTC.

In DNA form, the CDR3 reads TGTGCCATTTCGGACGGGGAAAATCAGCCCCAGCATTTT. Protein: CAISDGENQPQHF. The rearrangement joins TRBV6-1 to TRBJ1-5; D is undetermined. With 10 bases removed from V and 4 bases from J, the gap between germline ends came to 14 bases. Germline assignment: CDR1 MNHNS and CDR2 SASEGT. This CDR3 is 13 amino acids long.

In this sample, this clone turned up a few times. The J gene is TRBJ1-1, the V gene TRBV6-1; no clear D gene. The CDR3 consists of 12 residues. The germline gives CDR1 MNHNS, CDR2 SASEGT. The V end lost 6 bases, the J end lost 0 bases, and 5 bases lay between the germline ends. The CDR3 sequence: CASSLMNTEAFF. The DNA for the CDR3 is TGTGCCAGCAGCTTAATGAACACTGAAGCTTTCTTT.

The chain joins TRBV7-2 to TRBJ2-3; TRBD2 matches 7 bases. Germline CDR1 is SGHTA and CDR2 is FQGNSA. CDR3 size: 16 residues. J lost 0 bases, V lost 5 bases, and 8 bases had no gene match. CDR3 protein: CASSPHAGESTDTQYF. CDR3 bases: TGTGCCAGCAGCCCACATGCGGGGGAGAGCACAGATACGCAGTATTTT.

The chain uses TRBV29-1 and TRBJ2-7, with D possibly TRBD1 on 5 matching bases. Trimming removed 3 bases from V and 4 bases from J, with 19 bases in between. CDR3 length: 15 amino acids. The V gene's germline CDR1 is SQVTM and CDR2 ANQGSEA. CDR3 protein: CSVEDTGQIGYEQYF. The CDR3 DNA is TGCAGCGTTGAGGACACAGGTCAGATAGGGTACGAGCAGTACTTC.

The rearrangement uses TRBV4-3 and TRBJ2-7, with D perhaps matching TRBD1 (5 bases). This CDR3 comprises 13 residues. Trimming cost V 3 bases and J 2 bases, with 8 bases left between them. In germline, CDR1 is LGHNA, CDR2 YSLEER. The CDR3 is CASSQTDTYEQYF. The CDR3 DNA reads TGCGCCAGCAGCCAGACAGATACCTACGAGCAGTACTTC.

The chain recombines TRBV25-1 with TRBJ1-4, with 8 bases matching TRBD1. V was clipped by 5 bases and J by 6 bases; unmatched bases: 8. Germline lookup yields CDR1 MGHDK and CDR2 SYGVNS. The CDR3 extends over 15 amino acids. CDR3 loop: CASSIPGQVYEKLFF. In DNA form, the CDR3 reads TGTGCCAGCAGTATACCGGGACAGGTCTATGAAAAACTGTTTTTT.

The chain uses TRBV6-5 and TRBJ1-2; D is uncertain. V was clipped by 5 bases and J by 5 bases, with 12 bases between them. Germline-derived CDR1 and CDR2 are MNHEY and SVGAGI. The CDR3 contains 13 residues. The DNA for the CDR3 is TGTGCCAGCAGTGCAACAACCGGGTATGGCTACACCTTC. This translates into CASSATTGYGYTF.

The V call is TRBV7-2, the J call TRBJ2-3; D call uncertain. CDR3 length: 12 residues. Trimming took off 7 bases at V and 8 bases at J, with 13 bases between the two ends. Germline values: CDR1 SGHTA, CDR2 FQGNSA. The CDR3 DNA sequence: TGTGCCAGCACCCGAGCCATTGGTACGCAGTATTTT. Protein sequence: CASTRAIGTQYF.

The chain uses TRBV11-1 and TRBJ1-1; 8 bases fit TRBD1. The CDR3 is 15 residues long. Germline CDR1 reads SGHAT; CDR2 reads FQDESV (reference sequence). V trimming: 5 bases; J trimming: 2 bases; junction bases outside the gene matches: 7. This chain's CDR3 is CASSPFGQGNTEAFF. CDR3 bases: TGTGCCAGCAGCCCGTTCGGACAGGGTAACACTGAAGCTTTCTTT.

J is TRBJ2-5 and V is TRBV28, with TRBD2 identical over 13 bases. The CDR3 is made up of 18 amino acids. Trimming removed 8 bases from V and 5 bases from J; junction bases left unmatched: 17. The germline V gene encodes CDR1 MDHEN and CDR2 SYDVKM. CDR3 sequence reads: CASPPGTSGIPRWETQYF. As DNA, the CDR3 is TGTGCCAGCCCCCCCGGGACTAGCGGGATTCCCAGGTGGGAGACCCAGTACTTC.

The rearrangement uses TRBV11-3 and TRBJ1-1; the D gene is possibly TRBD1 (5 bases). Germline V gene data show CDR1 as SGHNT and CDR2 as YENEEA. Trimming stripped 8 bases from V and 3 bases from J, with 16 bases between. The CDR3 covers 14 residues. This CDR3 reads CASSRTGSDTEAFF. As DNA, the CDR3 is TGTGCCAGCTCCAGAACAGGTTCCGACACTGAAGCTTTCTTT.

V gene TRBV13 combines with J gene TRBJ2-2, with D possibly matching TRBD2 (6 bases). V was trimmed by 5 bases and J by 12 bases, leaving 13 bases between them. Germline CDR1 PRHDT, CDR2 FYEKMQ (reference sequence). The CDR3 runs 12 residues. CDR3 DNA sequence: TGTGCCAGCAGCGATCCGGGACTCCAGCTGTTTTTT. The encoded protein is CASSDPGLQLFF.

This chain joins TRBV6-5 and TRBJ2-7; 10 nucleotides match TRBD1. V was clipped by 0 bases and J by 2 bases; unmatched bases: 4. CDR1 is MNHEY and CDR2 is SVGAGI in the germline V gene. The CDR3 loop spans 16 amino acids. The CDR3 region is CASSYSGTGVAYEQYF. The CDR3 DNA is TGTGCCAGCAGTTACTCGGGGACAGGGGTTGCCTACGAGCAGTACTTC.

This chain uses TRBV5-8 with TRBJ1-5; 10 bases match TRBD1. V lost 4 bases, J lost 3 bases, and 4 bases stayed unmatched. The CDR3 sequence is 15 residues long. Germline CDR1 and CDR2: SGHTS and YDEGEE. The CDR3 sequence is CASSEGQGNNQPQHF. In DNA, the CDR3 is TGTGCCAGCAGCGAGGGACAGGGGAACAATCAGCCCCAGCATTTT.

The chain couples TRBV4-1 to TRBJ2-3; 8 bases map to TRBD1. J gave up 4 bases and V 4 bases, and 4 bases lay outside the gene matches. Germline V gene data show CDR1 as MGHRA and CDR2 as YSYEKL. The CDR3 is 14 residues long. This CDR3 is CASSPTGGSDTQYF. CDR3 DNA sequence: TGCGCCAGCAGCCCCACAGGGGGATCAGATACGCAGTATTTT.

V usage is TRBV30 and J usage is TRBJ2-5, with TRBD1 identical over 7 bases. V lost 3 bases, J lost 1 base, and 5 bases stayed unmatched. This CDR3 contains 14 residues. Looked up from germline, CDR1 is GTSNPN and CDR2 is SVGIG (reference sequence). The CDR3 spells CAWSIGTVQETQYF. In DNA form, the CDR3 reads TGTGCCTGGAGCATAGGGACAGTCCAAGAGACCCAGTACTTC.

The V gene is TRBV19, the J gene TRBJ1-5; 10 positions match TRBD1. V gave up 9 bases and J gave up 2 bases; unmatched junction bases: 4. Germline V gives CDR1 LNHDA, CDR2 SQIVND (reference sequence). The CDR3 has 14 residues. Written as DNA, the CDR3 is TGTGCCAGCTCCGGGACAGGGGGCAATCAGCCCCAGCATTTT. Encoded protein: CASSGTGGNQPQHF.

This chain links TRBV18 with TRBJ2-1; a possible D gene is TRBD1 (6 bases). Looked up from germline, CDR1 is KGHSH and CDR2 is LQKENI. CDR3 length: 16 amino acids. Trimming took 3 bases from V and 0 from J, leaving 12 bases between them. CDR3 in DNA: TGTGCCAGCTCACCTACAGGGCCCCGCTCCTACAATGAGCAGTTCTTC. Translation: CASSPTGPRSYNEQFF.

V and J are TRBV19 and TRBJ2-5; 16 bases fit TRBD2. The CDR3 spans 16 residues. Germline V CDR1 and CDR2: LNHDA, SQIVND (reference sequence). Trimming took 3 bases from V and 5 from J; bases not matched to a gene: 3. CDR3 DNA sequence: TGTGCCAGTAGTATCGGGACTAGCGGGGGGGGTGAGACCCAGTACTTC. Protein product: CASSIGTSGGGETQYF.